This T cell receptor (beta chain) was sequenced for a study of cytomegalovirus exposure and HLA in healthy donors. Primers for the PCR totalled 60 Vbeta and 13 Jbeta. Sequenced by immunoSEQ multiplex PCR; TCRdb stores in-frame clones only, minus some. The data contain under 150,000 clones, more than 70% of them seen just once; the ten biggest clones take up around 0.99%. Germline CDR1 SGHNT, CDR2 YYREEE (reference sequence). Trimming cost V 3 bases and J 1 base; bases outside gene matches: 1. The CDR3 is 14 amino acids. This clone has more than one count but fewer than ten. Material: PBMCs. This sequence joins TRBV5-4 and TRBJ2-3, with 8 bases identical to TRBD1. The receptor's source is a male donor in good health and CMV-seronegative. DNA for the CDR3: TGTGCCAGCAGCTCGGGACAGGGCACAGATACGCAGTATTTT. Encoded protein: CASSSGQGTDTQYF.